This T cell receptor (beta chain) was identified during a study of blood T cell repertoires in COVID-19. The overall study: The United States, Italy and Spain were the sources of the acute and convalescent COVID-19 samples.

Sequenced by immunoSEQ multiplex PCR; TCRdb stores in-frame clones only, minus some. The top ten clones hold roughly 2.3% of a sample with 300,000 to 350,000 clones, roughly nine tenths of them seen once. The junction had 12 bases not matched to a gene; V was cut back by 6 bases and J by 13 bases. Germline V CDR1 and CDR2: MNHEY, SMNVEV (reference sequence). This CDR3 region has 14 residues. Material for sequencing was peripheral blood. The chain couples TRBV27 to TRBJ1-6, with TRBD1 identical over 7 bases. This TCR came from a man aged 18 to 30 with active or convalescent COVID-19. The CDR3 reads CASRNTHRGNPLHF. CDR3 DNA sequence: TGTGCCAGCAGGAACACACACAGGGGAAATCCCCTCCACTTT.